One and the same sample provided the 25 T cell receptor beta chains below, sequenced in a study of T-cell memory formation after mild COVID-19. Via MiXCR, TCRdb re-called the 5' RACE reads, giving one row per CDR3 protein. The sample has about 430,000 distinct CDR3 sequences, roughly 26% seen once. What was sequenced was PBMCs or a T cell subset sorted from them (not recorded which). These receptors originate from an adult woman who had mild COVID-19 (a few samples of this study predate the infection). Cell type and time point are not known.

The gene calls are TRBV5-1 and TRBJ2-1, with 8 nucleotides matching TRBD1. In germline, CDR1 is SGHRS, CDR2 YFSETQ. V lost 4 bases to trimming and J lost 8 bases; unmatched junction nucleotides: 14. This CDR3 comprises 16 residues. CDR3 residues: CASSTGQGFFWDEQFF. CDR3 bases: TGCGCCAGCAGCACCGGACAGGGCTTTTTTTGGGATGAGCAGTTCTTC.

This clonotype was seen a single time. This chain connects TRBV5-1 to TRBJ2-2, with a tentative D call TRBD1 (6 bases). Between the trimmed V and J ends, which lost 5 bases and 4 bases, there was a span of 27 bases. In germline, CDR1 is SGHRS, CDR2 YFSETQ. The CDR3 consists of 19 residues. CDR3 DNA sequence: TGCGCCAGCAGGGTACCGGGACACCATCATATCCGAAGCACCGGGGAGCTGTTTTTT. Its translation: CASRVPGHHHIRSTGELFF.

The gene calls are TRBV6-2 or TRBV6-3 and TRBJ1-1; perhaps TRBD1 as D (5 bases). From germline, CDR1 is MNHEY and CDR2 SVGEGT. V gave up 7 bases and J gave up 3 bases, with 12 bases separating them. The CDR3 is 13 residues long. The CDR3, as DNA: TGTGCCAGCACCCTCGGCAGGGACACTGAAGCTTTCTTT. Amino acids: CASTLGRDTEAFF.

This clonotype was seen a few times. The gene calls are TRBV6-5 and TRBJ1-5; TRBD1 might be the D (6 bases). The V gene's germline CDR1 is MNHEY and CDR2 SVGAGI. V was cut by 6 bases and J by 5 bases, with 11 bases left in between. The CDR3 contains 13 residues. CDR3 sequence reads: CASSGGLDQPQHF. CDR3 in DNA: TGTGCCAGCAGCGGGGGCCTAGATCAGCCCCAGCATTTT.

The CDR3 DNA reads as TGCAGTGCTAGAAGCCAGGAGCGGGTTAGCTCCTACAATGAGCAGTTCTTC. Its translation is CSARSQERVSSYNEQFF. V is TRBV20-1 and J is TRBJ2-1, with D possibly being TRBD2 (6 bases). This CDR3 spans 17 amino acids. V was cut by 2 bases and J by 0 bases, with 17 bases left in between. Germline values: CDR1 DFQATT, CDR2 SNEGSKA (reference sequence).

As for this clonotype: One junction end does not reproduce the germline sequence, and a read error may be involved. This chain joins TRBV7-8 and TRBJ2-7, with D maybe TRBD1 (7 bases). This CDR3 region has 14 residues. Germline-derived CDR1 and CDR2 are SGHVS and FQNEAQ. In DNA form, the CDR3 reads TGTGCCAGCAGCTCGCGGGACAGCTCCTACGAGAAGTACTTC. It translates to CASSSRDSSYEKYF. Together with reference TRBV7-8 and TRBJ2-7, the CDR3 gives the full variable domain: GAGVSQSPRYKVAKRGQDVALRCDPISGHVSLFWYQQALGQGPEFLTYFQNEAQLDKSGLPSDRFFAERPEGSVSTLKIQRTQQEDSAVYLCASSSRDSSYEKYFGPGTRLTVT.

The V and J genes are TRBV11-3 and TRBJ2-3, with TRBD1 matching 9 bases. The germline CDR1 and CDR2 sequences are SGHNT and YENEEA. This CDR3 contains 15 residues. V lost 4 bases to trimming and J lost 2 bases; unmatched junction nucleotides: 4. In nucleotides, the CDR3 is TGTGCCAGCAGCTACCGGGACAGGGTCACAGATACGCAGTATTTT. Protein: CASSYRDRVTDTQYF.

This clonotype occurred a few times. This rearrangement joins TRBV12-3 or TRBV12-4 to TRBJ2-7; no definite D call. The CDR3 runs to 13 residues. Trimming took 2 bases from V and 4 from J, leaving 9 bases between them. The CDR3 DNA is TGTGCCAGCAGTTTATTGAAAGATTACGAGCAGTACTTC. This gives the protein CASSLLKDYEQYF.

This clonotype was counted between two and nine times. This sequence joins TRBV10-3 and TRBJ1-4, with TRBD1 identical over 7 bases. CDR3 length: 14 residues. V was clipped by 1 base and J by 5 bases; unmatched bases: 1. Germline lookup yields CDR1 ENHRY and CDR2 SYGVKD. The CDR3 loop is CAISELGQNEKLFF. CDR3 nucleotides: TGTGCCATCAGTGAGTTGGGACAGAATGAAAAACTGTTTTTT.

This chain joins TRBV7-9 and TRBJ2-7; D is perhaps TRBD1 or TRBD2 (5 bases each). CDR3 length equals 14 residues. The ends were cut back, 3 bases at V and 2 bases at J, with 11 bases in the middle. The germline gives CDR1 SEHNR, CDR2 FQNEAQ (reference sequence). The CDR3 is CASSLGERAYEQYF. CDR3 DNA: TGTGCCAGCAGCTTGGGGGAACGGGCCTACGAGCAGTACTTC.

The CDR3 nucleotides are TGTGCCAGCAGTTTATCGGGACAGATAACCTATGGCTACACCTTC. Translated: CASSLSGQITYGYTF. This chain uses TRBV27 with TRBJ1-2; 7 bases are shared with TRBD1. The CDR3 has 15 amino acids. V was clipped by 0 bases and J by 4 bases; unmatched bases: 5. The germline V gene has CDR1 MNHEY and CDR2 SMNVEV (reference sequence).

This clonotype was seen many times. The chain is built from TRBV7-9 and TRBJ2-7; D uncertain. Trimming removed 5 bases at V and 4 bases at J, with 6 bases between. The CDR3 has 11 residues. Germline-derived CDR1 and CDR2 are SEHNR and FQNEAQ (reference sequence). The CDR3 here is CASSPIYEQYF. The CDR3 DNA sequence: TGTGCCAGCAGCCCCATTTACGAGCAGTACTTC.

This chain connects TRBV6-5 to TRBJ2-2; 8 bases agree with TRBD1. Trimming at V came to 0 bases and at J to 7 bases, leaving 10 bases not matched to a gene. In germline, CDR1 is MNHEY, CDR2 SVGAGI. The CDR3 is 17 residues long. Here the CDR3 DNA reads TGTGCCAGCAGTTACTCTCAGGACAGGGTTTTTGGCGGGGAGCTGTTTTTT. It encodes CASSYSQDRVFGGELFF.

This clonotype occurred a few times. This chain uses TRBV5-1 with TRBJ2-3; 11 nucleotides match TRBD1. From germline, CDR1 is SGHRS and CDR2 YFSETQ. With 2 bases clipped from V and 4 bases from J, the junction kept 3 bases outside the gene matches. CDR3 size: 15 residues. The CDR3 DNA sequence: TGCGCCAGCAGCTTAGGGACAGGGGGAGCAGATACGCAGTATTTT. It is translated as CASSLGTGGADTQYF.

This clonotype showed up just a few times. CDR3 sequence (DNA): TGTGCCACGAGGACAAGATTCACAGATACGCAGTATTTT. Its translation: CATRTRFTDTQYF. J is TRBJ2-3 and V is TRBV24-1; possible D gene TRBD1, 5 bases. Germline V gene lookup returns CDR1 KGHDR and CDR2 SFDVKD. V lost 10 bases and J 2 bases, leaving 12 bases between the germline ends. The CDR3 is made up of 13 amino acids.

The V and J genes are TRBV12-3 or TRBV12-4 and TRBJ1-2, with 7 bases aligning to TRBD1. Trimming at V came to 1 base and at J to 1 base, leaving 3 bases not matched to a gene. CDR3 length: 15 amino acids. CDR3 sequence: CASSLGDRNNYGYTF. Written as DNA, the CDR3 is TGTGCCAGCAGTTTAGGGGACAGAAATAACTATGGCTACACCTTC.

The chain couples TRBV15 to TRBJ1-5; 8 bases line up with TRBD1. This CDR3 has 14 amino acids. With V trimmed by 2 bases and J by 5 bases, 2 bases remained unmatched. From germline, CDR1 is LNHNV and CDR2 YYDKDF (reference sequence). CDR3 amino acids: CATSRPGGDQPQHF. The CDR3 DNA sequence: TGTGCCACCAGCAGACCAGGGGGCGATCAGCCCCAGCATTTT.

The genes are TRBV5-1 and TRBJ2-1; TRBD1 matches 10 bases. This CDR3 has 14 residues. Per germline, CDR1 SGHRS and CDR2 YFSETQ. V shed 3 bases, J shed 9 bases, and the junction held 6 bases outside the gene matches. CDR3 in amino acids: CASSSPTGGFEQFF. For the CDR3, the DNA is TGCGCCAGCAGCTCGCCGACAGGGGGCTTTGAGCAGTTCTTC.

The chain recombines TRBV9 with TRBJ1-2, with TRBD1 identical over 10 bases. The CDR3 loop spans 15 amino acids. Germline assignment: CDR1 SGDLS and CDR2 YYNGEE. The ends lost 4 bases at V and 3 bases at J; junction bases unmatched: 6. CDR3 bases: TGTGCCAGCAGCCCCGGGACAGGGGACCACTATGGCTACACCTTC. It specifies CASSPGTGDHYGYTF.

The rearrangement links TRBV29-1 to TRBJ1-2; 7 bases agree with TRBD1. The CDR3 totals 13 residues. CDR1 is SQVTM and CDR2 is ANQGSEA in the germline V gene. Unmatched junction bases numbered 4, after V lost 6 bases and J lost 0 bases. As DNA, the CDR3 is TGCAGCGTCCTTGGACAGGCTAACTATGGCTACACCTTC. This gives the protein CSVLGQANYGYTF.

This clonotype was seen more than once but under ten times. The chain recombines TRBV6-5 with TRBJ1-1; TRBD1 agrees at 7 bases. This CDR3 contains 12 residues. In germline, CDR1 is MNHEY, CDR2 SVGAGI. The V and J ends lost 5 bases and 7 bases, in that order; junction bases with no gene match: 4. CDR3 in amino acids: CASSQTGIEAFF. The CDR3 DNA is TGTGCCAGCAGTCAGACAGGGATTGAAGCTTTCTTT.

V usage is TRBV20-1 and J usage is TRBJ1-5; D is uncertain. V lost 0 bases to trimming and J lost 2 bases, with 8 bases between them. Germline-derived CDR1 and CDR2 are DFQATT and SNEGSKA (reference sequence). This CDR3 has 14 residues. CDR3 amino acids: CSARDRTGNQPQHF. The CDR3, as DNA: TGCAGTGCTAGAGATCGGACGGGCAATCAGCCCCAGCATTTT.

The sample holds a few counts of this clonotype. The J gene is TRBJ2-3, the V gene TRBV2; D call uncertain. The V and J ends lost 7 bases and 0 bases respectively, with 8 bases between them. This CDR3 is 13 amino acids long. Germline CDR1 is SNHLY and CDR2 is FYNNEI. The CDR3 spells CASMVTSTDTQYF. In DNA form, the CDR3 reads TGTGCCAGCATGGTTACTAGCACAGATACGCAGTATTTT.

This chain connects TRBV4-1 to TRBJ2-1; 8 bases map to TRBD1. Germline CDR1 reads MGHRA; CDR2 reads YSYEKL. V shed 3 bases, J shed 6 bases, and the junction held 7 bases outside the gene matches. CDR3 length equals 15 residues. The CDR3 bases are TGCGCCAGCAGCCACGGACAGGGTCTGCGCAATGAGCAGTTCTTC. Amino acids: CASSHGQGLRNEQFF.

The chain links TRBV20-1 to TRBJ2-1; D might be TRBD1 (5 bases). Trimming shortened V by 1 base and J by 0 bases, and 10 bases separated the two germline ends. There are 15 residues in the CDR3. Looked up from germline, CDR1 is DFQATT and CDR2 is SNEGSKA (reference sequence). The CDR3 DNA reads as TGCAGTGCTAGAGTATTAGGGGACTCCTACAATGAGCAGTTCTTC. This sequence encodes CSARVLGDSYNEQFF.